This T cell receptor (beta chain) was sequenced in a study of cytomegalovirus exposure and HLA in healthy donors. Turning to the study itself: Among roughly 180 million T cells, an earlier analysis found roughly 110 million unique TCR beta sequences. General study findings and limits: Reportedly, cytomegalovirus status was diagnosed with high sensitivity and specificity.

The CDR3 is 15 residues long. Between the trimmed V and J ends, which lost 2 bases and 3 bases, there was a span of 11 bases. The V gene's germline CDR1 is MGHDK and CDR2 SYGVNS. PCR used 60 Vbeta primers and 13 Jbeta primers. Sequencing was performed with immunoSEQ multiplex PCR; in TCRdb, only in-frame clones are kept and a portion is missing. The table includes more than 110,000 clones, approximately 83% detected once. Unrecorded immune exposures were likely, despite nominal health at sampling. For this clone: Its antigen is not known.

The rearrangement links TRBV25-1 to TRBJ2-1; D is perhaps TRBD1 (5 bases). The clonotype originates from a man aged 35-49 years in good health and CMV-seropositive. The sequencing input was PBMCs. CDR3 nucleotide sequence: TGTGCCAGCAGTGAAGGGCAGGGTCTCTACAATGAGCAGTTCTTC. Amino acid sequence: CASSEGQGLYNEQFF.